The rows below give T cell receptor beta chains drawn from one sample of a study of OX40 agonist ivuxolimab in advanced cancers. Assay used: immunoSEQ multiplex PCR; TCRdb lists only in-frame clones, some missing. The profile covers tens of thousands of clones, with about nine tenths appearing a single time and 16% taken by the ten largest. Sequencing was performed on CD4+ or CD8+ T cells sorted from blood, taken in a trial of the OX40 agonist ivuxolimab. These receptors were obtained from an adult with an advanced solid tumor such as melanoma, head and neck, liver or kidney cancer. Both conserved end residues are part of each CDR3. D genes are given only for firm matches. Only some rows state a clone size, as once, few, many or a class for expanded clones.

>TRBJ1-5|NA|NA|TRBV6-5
TGTGCCAGCAGTCCCCCAGGGGCTCAGCCCCAGCATTTT
CASSPPGAQPQHF
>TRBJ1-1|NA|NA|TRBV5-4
TGTGCCAGCAGCTTGGGTCAGCAAAACACTGAAGCTTTCTTT
CASSLGQQNTEAFF
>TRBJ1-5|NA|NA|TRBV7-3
TGTGCCAGCAGCTCCCTGAGGGGTCCCAATCAGCCCCAGCATTTT
CASSSLRGPNQPQHF
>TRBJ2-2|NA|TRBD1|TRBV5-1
TGCGCCAGCAGCCCCCCAAATACAGGGGCCGGGGAGCTGTTTTTT
CASSPPNTGAGELFF
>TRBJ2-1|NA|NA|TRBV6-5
TGTGCCAGCAGTTCCCGGGACTTGACGACCGAGCAGTTCTTC
CASSSRDLTTEQFF
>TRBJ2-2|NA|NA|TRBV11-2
TGTGCCAGCAGCGCCGTGGCGGGACCAGGACACACCGGGGAGCTGTTTTTT
CASSAVAGPGHTGELFF
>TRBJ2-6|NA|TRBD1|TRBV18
TGTGCCAGCTCACCGCCCAGGGGGCGCTTGTTTGGGGCCAACGTCCTGACTTTC
CASSPPRGRLFGANVLTF
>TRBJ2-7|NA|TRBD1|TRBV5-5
TGTGCCAGCAGCCATCTCGGGACAGGGGGAGACTACGAGCAGTACTTC
CASSHLGTGGDYEQYF
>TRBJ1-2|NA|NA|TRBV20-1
TGCAGTGCTAGAGGGGCGCTTGGCTACACCTTC
CSARGALGYTF
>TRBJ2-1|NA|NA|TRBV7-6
TGTGCCAGCAGCTTAGAGGGGAACTACAATGAGCAGTTCTTC
CASSLEGNYNEQFF
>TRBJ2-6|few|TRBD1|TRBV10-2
TGCGCCAGCAGTGGACAGGGGAATGGTGGGGCCAACGTCCTGACTTTC
CASSGQGNGGANVLTF
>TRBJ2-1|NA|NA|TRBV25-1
TGTGCCAGCAGTGTTTCAGGGGCCCCCTCCTACAATGAGCAGTTCTTC
CASSVSGAPSYNEQFF
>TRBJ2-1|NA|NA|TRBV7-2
TGTGCCAGCAGCTTAGTTGGCAGGCAGTTCTTC
CASSLVGRQFF
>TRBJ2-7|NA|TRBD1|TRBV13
TGTGCCAGCAGCCATCGGGGCAGGGGGTACGAGCAGTACTTC
CASSHRGRGYEQYF
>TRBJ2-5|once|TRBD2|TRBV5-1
TGCGCCAGCAGCCTGGCGGTTCGGGAGGGCGAGACCCAGTACTTC
CASSLAVREGETQYF
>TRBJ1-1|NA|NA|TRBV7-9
TGTGCCAGCAGCCAGATGGCGAACACTGAAGCTTTCTTT
CASSQMANTEAFF
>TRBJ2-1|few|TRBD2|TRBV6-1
TGTGCCAGCATTAGCGGGCCCTACGTCGATGAGCAGTTCTTC
CASISGPYVDEQFF
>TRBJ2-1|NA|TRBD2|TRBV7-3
TGTGCCAGCAGCTCACGGACTAGCGGAGCCTACAATGAGCAGTTCTTC
CASSSRTSGAYNEQFF
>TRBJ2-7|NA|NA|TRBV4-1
TGCGCCAGCAGCCAAGGCCCTTCGCCTGGGGACGAGCAGTACTTC
CASSQGPSPGDEQYF
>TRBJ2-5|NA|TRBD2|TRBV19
TGTGCCAGTAGTAGGAGGACTAGCGGGGAGCAAGAGACCCAGTACTTC
CASSRRTSGEQETQYF
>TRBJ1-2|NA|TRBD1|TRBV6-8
TGTGCCAGCAATGCCAGGGGAGGGGGCGCAGGTGGCTACACCTTC
CASNARGGGAGGYTF
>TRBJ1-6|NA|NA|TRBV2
TGTGCCAGCACGTCAGCTGGGGGCTGGGATTCACCCCTCCACTTT
CASTSAGGWDSPLHF
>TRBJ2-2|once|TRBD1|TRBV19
TGTGCCAGTACCCCCAGAGGACAGGCGAACACCGGGGAGCTGTTTTTT
CASTPRGQANTGELFF
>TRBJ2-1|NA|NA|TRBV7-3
TGTGCCAGCAGCGTCTATCTTAATAGGGAGCAGTTCTTC
CASSVYLNREQFF
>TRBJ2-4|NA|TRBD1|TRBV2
TGTGCCAGCAGTGAGGACAGGATCAAAAACATTCAGTACTTC
CASSEDRIKNIQYF
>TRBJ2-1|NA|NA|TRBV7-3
TGTGCCAGCAAAGTCAATCATCAGGGCAGGGAGGATGAGCAGTTCTTC
CASKVNHQGREDEQFF
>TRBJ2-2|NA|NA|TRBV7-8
TGTGCCAGCAGCTTAGGTGTCGGTCCCGGGGAGCTGTTTTTT
CASSLGVGPGELFF
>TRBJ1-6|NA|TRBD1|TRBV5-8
TGTGCCAGCAGCCGGACAGGGGGCCGATCACCCCTCCACTTT
CASSRTGGRSPLHF
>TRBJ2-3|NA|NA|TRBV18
TGTGCCAGCTCCGACCAGTCTAGCACAGATACGCAGTATTTT
CASSDQSSTDTQYF
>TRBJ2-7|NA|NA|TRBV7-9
TGTGCCAGCAGCCTGAACCGGGACACCTACTCCGAGCAGTACTTC
CASSLNRDTYSEQYF
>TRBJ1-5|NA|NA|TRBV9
TGTGCCAGCAGCGCGAGGGGGTCCTGGAATCAGCCCCAGCATTTT
CASSARGSWNQPQHF
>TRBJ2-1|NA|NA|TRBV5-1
TGCGCCAGCAGCTTGGTTAGGGCCCCCATTGAGCAGTTCTTC
CASSLVRAPIEQFF
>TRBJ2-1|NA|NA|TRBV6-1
TGTGCCAGCAGTGCCCGCAGAAGCTCCTACAATGAGCAGTTCTTC
CASSARRSSYNEQFF
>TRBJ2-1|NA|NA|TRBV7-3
TGTGCCAGCAGCTTGGGCAGCAGCTCCTACAATGAGCAGTTCTTC
CASSLGSSSYNEQFF
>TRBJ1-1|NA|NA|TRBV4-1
TGCGCCAGCAGCCAAGGGGCTTCCCGGGATGCTTTCTTT
CASSQGASRDAFF
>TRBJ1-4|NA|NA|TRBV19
TGTGCCAGTAGTATGGTGGGCAGTGGTGAAAAACTGTTTTTT
CASSMVGSGEKLFF
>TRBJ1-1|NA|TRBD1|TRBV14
TGTGCCAGCAGCCAAGATTTGGGACAGGTTTCATTGGACACTGAAGCTTTCTTT
CASSQDLGQVSLDTEAFF
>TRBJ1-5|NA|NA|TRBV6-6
TGTGCCAGCAGTTACTCGATAGGGGCTCAGCCCCAGCATTTT
CASSYSIGAQPQHF
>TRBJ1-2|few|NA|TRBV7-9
TGTGCCAGCAGCCCGGGACGCTTGGCGGACGGCTACACCTTC
CASSPGRLADGYTF